The clone carrying this T cell receptor (beta chain) was recorded a few times. TCRdb passed the 5' RACE reads through MiXCR, listing each CDR3 protein once. In the table there are approximately 60,000 distinct CDR3 sequences, roughly 9% of which are singletons. The sample belongs to a study of early T cells in non-severe SARS-CoV-2 infection. This CDR3 is 15 amino acids long. Trimming took 5 bases from V and 0 from J, leaving 14 bases between them. Germline CDR1 is ENHRY and CDR2 is SYGVKD. The gene calls are TRBV10-3 and TRBJ2-7; possible D gene TRBD2, 5 bases. Sequenced material: whole blood, taken at baseline. The TCR comes from an adult who was a healthcare worker with PCR-confirmed SARS-CoV-2 infection or an uninfected control (not recorded which). The CDR3 bases are TGTGCCATCAGTCGAGAGGGCTTGGGCTCCTACGAGCAGTACTTC. Its translation is CAISREGLGSYEQYF.